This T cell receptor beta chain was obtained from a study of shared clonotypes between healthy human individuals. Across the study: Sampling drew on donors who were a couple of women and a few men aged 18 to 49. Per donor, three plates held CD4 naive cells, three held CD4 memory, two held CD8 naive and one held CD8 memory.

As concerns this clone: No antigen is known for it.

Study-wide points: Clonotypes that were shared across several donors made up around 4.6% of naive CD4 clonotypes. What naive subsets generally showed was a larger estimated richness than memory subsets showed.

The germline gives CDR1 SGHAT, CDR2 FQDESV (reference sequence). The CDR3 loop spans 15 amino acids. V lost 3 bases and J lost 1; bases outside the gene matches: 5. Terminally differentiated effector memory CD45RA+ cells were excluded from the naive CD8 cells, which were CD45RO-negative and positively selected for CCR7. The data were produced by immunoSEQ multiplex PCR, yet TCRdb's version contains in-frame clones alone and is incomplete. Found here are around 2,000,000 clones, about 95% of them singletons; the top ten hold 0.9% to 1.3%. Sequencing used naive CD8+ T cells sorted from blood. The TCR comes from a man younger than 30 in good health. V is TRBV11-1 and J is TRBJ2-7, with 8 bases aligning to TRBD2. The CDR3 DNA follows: TGTGCCAGCAGCTTTACCGGGGGGGCTTCCTACGAGCAGTACTTC. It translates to CASSFTGGASYEQYF. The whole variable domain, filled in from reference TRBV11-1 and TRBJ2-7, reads EAEVAQSPRYKITEKSQAVAFWCDPISGHATLYWYRQILGQGPELLVQFQDESVVDDSQLPKDRFSAERLKGVDSTLKIQPAELGDSAMYLCASSFTGGASYEQYFGPGTRLTVT.